This T cell receptor beta chain was retrieved from a study of blood T cell repertoires in COVID-19. Study in general: COVID-19 samples from acute and convalescent phases originated in the United States, Italy and Spain.

Assay used: immunoSEQ multiplex PCR; TCRdb lists only in-frame clones, some missing. The repertoire consists of about 250,000 clones, with 87% occurring once and the leading ten covering 3%. The CDR3 runs to 18 residues. The V and J ends lost 2 bases and 4 bases respectively, with 21 bases between them. Germline V CDR1 and CDR2: LGHDT, YNNKEL (reference sequence). This clone was found many times. Sequencing used peripheral blood. The sequence was collected from a man aged 18 to 29 with active or convalescent COVID-19. The chain uses TRBV3-1 (or the pseudogene TRBV3-2) and TRBJ1-3, with D tentatively TRBD1 (6 bases). The DNA of the CDR3 is TGTGCCAGCAGCCAAAGAGGGGGACAAGGACTGGGAGGAAACACCATATATTTT. It specifies CASSQRGGQGLGGNTIYF.